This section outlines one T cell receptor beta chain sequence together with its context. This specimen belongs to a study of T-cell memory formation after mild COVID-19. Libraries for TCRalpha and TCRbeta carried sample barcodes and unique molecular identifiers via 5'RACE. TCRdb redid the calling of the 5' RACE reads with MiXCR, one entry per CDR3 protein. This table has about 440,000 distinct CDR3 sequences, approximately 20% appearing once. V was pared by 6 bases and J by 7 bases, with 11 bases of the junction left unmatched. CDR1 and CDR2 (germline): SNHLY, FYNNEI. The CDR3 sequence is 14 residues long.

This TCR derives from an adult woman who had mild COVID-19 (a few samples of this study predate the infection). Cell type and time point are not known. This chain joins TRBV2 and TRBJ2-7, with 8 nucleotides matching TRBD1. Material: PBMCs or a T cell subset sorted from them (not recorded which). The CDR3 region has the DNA TGTGCCAGCAGCGGGACAGGCCCCTTGGGGGAGCAGTACTTC. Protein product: CASSGTGPLGEQYF.